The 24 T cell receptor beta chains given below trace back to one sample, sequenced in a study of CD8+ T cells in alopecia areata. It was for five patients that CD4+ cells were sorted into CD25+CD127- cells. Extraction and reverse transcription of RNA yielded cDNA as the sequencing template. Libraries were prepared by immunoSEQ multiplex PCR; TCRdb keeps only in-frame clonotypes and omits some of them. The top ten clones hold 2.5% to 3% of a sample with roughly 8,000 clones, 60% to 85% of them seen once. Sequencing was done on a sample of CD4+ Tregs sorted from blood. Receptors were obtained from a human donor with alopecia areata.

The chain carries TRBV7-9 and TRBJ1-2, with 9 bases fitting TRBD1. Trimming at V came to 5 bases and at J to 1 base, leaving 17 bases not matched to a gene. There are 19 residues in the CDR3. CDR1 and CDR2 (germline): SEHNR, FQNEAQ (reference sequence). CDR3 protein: CASSPIEPGQGPINYGYTF. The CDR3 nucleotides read TGTGCCAGCAGCCCGATAGAACCGGGACAGGGACCCATTAACTATGGCTACACCTTC.

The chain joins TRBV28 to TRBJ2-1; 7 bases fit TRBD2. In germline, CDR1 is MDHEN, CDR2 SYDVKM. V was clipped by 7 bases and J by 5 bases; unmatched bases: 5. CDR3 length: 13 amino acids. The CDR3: CASIASGDNEQFF. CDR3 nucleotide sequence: TGTGCCAGCATCGCTAGCGGCGACAATGAGCAGTTCTTC.

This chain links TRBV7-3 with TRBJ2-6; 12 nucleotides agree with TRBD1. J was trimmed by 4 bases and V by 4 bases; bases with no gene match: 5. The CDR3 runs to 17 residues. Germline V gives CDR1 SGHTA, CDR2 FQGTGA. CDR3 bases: TGTGCCAGCAGCTCCCGGGACAGGGGGCAGGGGGCCAACGTCCTGACTTTC. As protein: CASSSRDRGQGANVLTF.

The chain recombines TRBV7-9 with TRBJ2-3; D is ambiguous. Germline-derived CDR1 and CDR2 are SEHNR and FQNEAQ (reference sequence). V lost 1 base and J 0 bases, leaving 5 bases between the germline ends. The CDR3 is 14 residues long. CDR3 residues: CASSLDTSTDTQYF. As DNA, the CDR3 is TGTGCCAGCAGCTTAGACACCAGCACAGATACGCAGTATTTT.

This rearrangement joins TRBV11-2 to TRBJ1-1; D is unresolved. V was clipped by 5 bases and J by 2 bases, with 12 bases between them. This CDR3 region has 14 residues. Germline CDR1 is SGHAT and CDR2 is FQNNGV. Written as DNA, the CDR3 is TGTGCCAGCAGCGTACAGCCCAGAAACACTGAAGCTTTCTTT. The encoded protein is CASSVQPRNTEAFF.

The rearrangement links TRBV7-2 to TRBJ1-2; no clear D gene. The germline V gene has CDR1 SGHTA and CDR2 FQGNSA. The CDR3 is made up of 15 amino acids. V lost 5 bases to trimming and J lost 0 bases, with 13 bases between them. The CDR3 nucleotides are TGTGCCAGCAGCCCCCGAGGCAGCACTAACTATGGCTACACCTTC. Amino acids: CASSPRGSTNYGYTF.

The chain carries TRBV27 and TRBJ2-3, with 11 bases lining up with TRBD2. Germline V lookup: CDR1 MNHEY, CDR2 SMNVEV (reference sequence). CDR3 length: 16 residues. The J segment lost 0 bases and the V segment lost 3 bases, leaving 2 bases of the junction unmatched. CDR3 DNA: TGTGCCAGCAGTTTTAGCGGGAGGGCTAGCACAGATACGCAGTATTTT. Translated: CASSFSGRASTDTQYF.

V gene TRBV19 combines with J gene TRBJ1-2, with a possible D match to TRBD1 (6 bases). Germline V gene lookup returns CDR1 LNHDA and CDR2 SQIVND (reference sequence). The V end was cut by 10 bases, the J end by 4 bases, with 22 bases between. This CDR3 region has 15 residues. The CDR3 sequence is CATQAIGGLRYGYTF. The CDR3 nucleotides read TGTGCCACTCAAGCTATTGGGGGGCTACGCTATGGCTACACCTTC. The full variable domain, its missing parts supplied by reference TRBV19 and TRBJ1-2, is DGGITQSPKYLFRKEGQNVTLSCEQNLNHDAMYWYRQDPGQGLRLIYYSQIVNDFQKGDIAEGYSVSREKKESFPLTVTSAQKNPTAFYLCATQAIGGLRYGYTFGSGTRLTVV.

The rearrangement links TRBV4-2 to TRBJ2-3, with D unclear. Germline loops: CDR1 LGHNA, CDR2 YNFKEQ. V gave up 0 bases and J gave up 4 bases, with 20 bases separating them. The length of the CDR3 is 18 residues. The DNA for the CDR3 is TGTGCCAGCAGCCAAGACGGCCTAGGAGCCCTGTTAGCAGATACGCAGTATTTT. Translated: CASSQDGLGALLADTQYF.

The CDR3: CASSLYRDALIRAPYEQYF. The DNA for the CDR3 is TGTGCCAGCAGCTTGTACCGGGACGCTCTGATCAGGGCACCCTACGAGCAGTACTTC. J is TRBJ2-7 and V is TRBV5-6; tentatively, D is TRBD1 or TRBD2 (5 bases each). CDR1 SGHDT and CDR2 YYEEEE come from the germline V gene. The ends were cut back, 1 base at V and 2 bases at J, with 25 bases in the middle. The CDR3 has 19 amino acids.

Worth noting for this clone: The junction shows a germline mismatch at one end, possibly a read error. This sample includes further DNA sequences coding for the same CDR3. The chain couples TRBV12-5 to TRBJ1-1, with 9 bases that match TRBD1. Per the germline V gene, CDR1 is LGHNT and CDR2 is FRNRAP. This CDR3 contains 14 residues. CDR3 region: CASGEQGASTEAFF. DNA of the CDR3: TGCGCTAGTGGTGAACAGGGGGCGAGCACTGAAGCTTTCTTT.

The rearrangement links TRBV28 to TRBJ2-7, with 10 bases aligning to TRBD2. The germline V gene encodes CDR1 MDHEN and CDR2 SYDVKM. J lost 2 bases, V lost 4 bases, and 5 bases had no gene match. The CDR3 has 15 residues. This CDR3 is CASSSWTSGTYEQYF. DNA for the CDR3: TGTGCCAGCAGTTCCTGGACTAGCGGAACCTACGAGCAGTACTTC.

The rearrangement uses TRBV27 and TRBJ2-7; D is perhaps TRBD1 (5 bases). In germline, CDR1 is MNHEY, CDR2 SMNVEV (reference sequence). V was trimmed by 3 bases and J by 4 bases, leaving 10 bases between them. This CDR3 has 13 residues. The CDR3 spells CASSFGARYEQYF. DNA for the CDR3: TGTGCCAGCAGTTTTGGGGCCAGATACGAGCAGTACTTC.

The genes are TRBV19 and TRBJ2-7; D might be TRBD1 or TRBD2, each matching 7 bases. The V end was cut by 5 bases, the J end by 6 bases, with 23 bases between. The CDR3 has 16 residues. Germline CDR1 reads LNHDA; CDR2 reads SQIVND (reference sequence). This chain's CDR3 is CASSPPGEGALIEQYF. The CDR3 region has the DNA TGTGCCAGTAGTCCCCCCGGGGAGGGGGCACTGATCGAGCAGTACTTC.

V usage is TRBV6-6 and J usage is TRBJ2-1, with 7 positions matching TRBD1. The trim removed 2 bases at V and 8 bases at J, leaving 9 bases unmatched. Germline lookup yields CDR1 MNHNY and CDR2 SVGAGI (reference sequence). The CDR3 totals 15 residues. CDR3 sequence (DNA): TGTGCCAGCAGTTACCGAGGGGGCAGTATCGATGAGCAGTTCTTC. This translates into CASSYRGGSIDEQFF.

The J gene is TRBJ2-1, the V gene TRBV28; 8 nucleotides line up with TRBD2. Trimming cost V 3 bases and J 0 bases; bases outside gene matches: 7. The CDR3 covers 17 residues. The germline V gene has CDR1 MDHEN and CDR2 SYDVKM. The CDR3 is CASSFGGGRPSYNEQFF. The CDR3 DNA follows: TGTGCCAGCAGTTTTGGGGGCGGGAGGCCCTCCTACAATGAGCAGTTCTTC.

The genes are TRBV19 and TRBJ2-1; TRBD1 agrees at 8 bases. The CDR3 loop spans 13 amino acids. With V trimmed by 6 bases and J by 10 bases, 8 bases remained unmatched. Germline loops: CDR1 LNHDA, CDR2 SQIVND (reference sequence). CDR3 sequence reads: CASRQPGGLEQFF. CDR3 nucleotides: TGTGCCAGTAGGCAACCAGGGGGCTTGGAGCAGTTCTTC.

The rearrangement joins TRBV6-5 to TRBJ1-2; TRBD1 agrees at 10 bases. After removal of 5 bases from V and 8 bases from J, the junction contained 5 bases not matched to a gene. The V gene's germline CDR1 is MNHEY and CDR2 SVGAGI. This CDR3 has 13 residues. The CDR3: CASSRGTGAGYTF. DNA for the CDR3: TGTGCCAGCAGTAGAGGGACAGGGGCCGGCTACACCTTC.

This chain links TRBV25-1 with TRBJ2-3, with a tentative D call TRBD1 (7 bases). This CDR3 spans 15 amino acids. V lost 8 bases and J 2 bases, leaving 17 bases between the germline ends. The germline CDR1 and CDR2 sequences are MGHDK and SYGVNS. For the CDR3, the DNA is TGTGCCAGCGCGCGGGACAGACCTTTCACAGATACGCAGTATTTT. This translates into CASARDRPFTDTQYF.

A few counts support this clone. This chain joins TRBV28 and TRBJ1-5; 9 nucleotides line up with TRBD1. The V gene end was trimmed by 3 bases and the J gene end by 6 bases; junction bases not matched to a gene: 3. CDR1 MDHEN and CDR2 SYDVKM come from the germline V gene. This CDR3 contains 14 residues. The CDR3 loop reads CASSLGQGPQPQHF. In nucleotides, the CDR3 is TGTGCCAGCAGTTTGGGACAGGGACCTCAGCCCCAGCATTTT.

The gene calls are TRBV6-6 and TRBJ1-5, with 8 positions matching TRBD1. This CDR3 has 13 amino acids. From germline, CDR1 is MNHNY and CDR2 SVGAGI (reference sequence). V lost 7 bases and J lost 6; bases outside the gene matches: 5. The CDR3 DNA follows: TGTGCCAGCACGGACAGGGAGAGTCAGCCCCAGCATTTT. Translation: CASTDRESQPQHF.

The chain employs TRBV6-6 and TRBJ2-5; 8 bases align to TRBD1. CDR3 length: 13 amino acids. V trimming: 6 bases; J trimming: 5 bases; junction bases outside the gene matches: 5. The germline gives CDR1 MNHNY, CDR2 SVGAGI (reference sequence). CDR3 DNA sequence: TGTGCCAGCAGATGGACAGGGTTGGAGACCCAGTACTTC. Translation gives CASRWTGLETQYF.

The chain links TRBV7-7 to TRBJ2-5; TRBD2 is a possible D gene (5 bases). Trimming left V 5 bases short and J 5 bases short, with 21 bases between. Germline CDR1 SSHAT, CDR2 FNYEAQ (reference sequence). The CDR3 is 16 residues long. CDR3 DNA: TGTGCCAGCAGCGCCAGCCGTGGCGCTCCGGGGGAGACCCAGTACTTC. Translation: CASSASRGAPGETQYF.

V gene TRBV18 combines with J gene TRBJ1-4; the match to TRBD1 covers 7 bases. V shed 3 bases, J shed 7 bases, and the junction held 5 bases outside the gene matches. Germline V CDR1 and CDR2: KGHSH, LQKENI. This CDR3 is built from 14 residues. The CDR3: CASSPTGVGEKLFF. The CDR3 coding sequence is TGTGCCAGCTCACCTACAGGGGTCGGTGAAAAACTGTTTTTT.